A selection of T cell receptor beta chains follows, all from one sample in a study of blood T cell repertoires in COVID-19. TCRdb's table, derived via immunoSEQ multiplex PCR, lists solely in-frame clones and lacks some. The sample has some 460,000 clones, around nine tenths seen once. Sequencing was carried out using PBMCs or T cells enriched from blood (not recorded which). The receptor set was obtained from a young woman with acute COVID-19. Both conserved end residues are part of each CDR3. The D gene is left open where the match is weak. The size field is filled for only some rows; it gives once, few, many or a size class.

cdr3_aa	cdr3_nt	clone_size	j_call	d_call	v_call
CASSSRTSTNEKLFF	TGTGCCAGCAGTTCCAGGACTTCAACTAATGAAAAACTGTTTTTT	.	TRBJ1-4	.	TRBV28
CASRKTGLWNQPQHF	TGTGCCAGCAGGAAGACAGGGTTGTGGAATCAGCCCCAGCATTTT	once	TRBJ1-5	TRBD1	TRBV28
CASGETGSYGYTF	TGTGCTAGTGGAGAAACAGGGTCCTATGGCTACACCTTC	.	TRBJ1-2	.	TRBV12-5
CASSKADRATEAFF	TGTGCCAGCAGCAAAGCGGACAGGGCGACTGAAGCTTTCTTT	.	TRBJ1-1	.	TRBV21-1
CASSGGALEQFF	TGTGCCAGCAGCGGGGGGGCTCTTGAGCAGTTCTTC	.	TRBJ2-1	.	TRBV7-9
CASKAPYRGNTEAFF	TGTGCCAGCAAAGCCCCCTACAGGGGAAACACTGAAGCTTTCTTT	.	TRBJ1-1	TRBD1	TRBV28
CASSKTSGRAYEQYF	TGTGCCAGCAGCAAGACTAGCGGGAGGGCCTACGAGCAGTACTTC	.	TRBJ2-7	TRBD2	TRBV7-9
CASSRRPGGQPQHF	TGTGCCAGCAGTCGACGTCCTGGGGGCCAGCCCCAGCATTTT	.	TRBJ1-5	.	TRBV27
CASSLASQGVVSEQFF	TGCGCCAGCAGCTTGGCTTCGCAGGGGGTCGTTTCTGAGCAGTTCTTC	.	TRBJ2-1	TRBD1	TRBV5-1
CATSDRGLSYNEQFF	TGTGCCACCAGTGATAGGGGGCTCTCCTACAATGAGCAGTTCTTC	.	TRBJ2-1	TRBD1	TRBV24-1
CASSQDRRTGYEQYF	TGCGCCAGCAGCCAAGATCGTAGGACAGGCTACGAGCAGTACTTC	.	TRBJ2-7	TRBD1	TRBV4-1
CSVVTGANYGYTF	TGCAGCGTTGTAACAGGTGCTAACTATGGCTACACCTTC	.	TRBJ1-2	.	TRBV29-1
CASSIGLAGAGDTQYF	TGTGCCAGTAGTATAGGGTTAGCGGGAGCAGGAGATACGCAGTATTTT	.	TRBJ2-3	TRBD2	TRBV19
CASSSPGQGDSPLHF	TGTGCCAGCAGTTCCCCTGGACAGGGAGATTCACCCCTCCACTTT	once	TRBJ1-6	TRBD1	TRBV28
CASSLFLTEDTEAFF	TGCGCCAGCAGCTTGTTCTTGACAGAAGACACTGAAGCTTTCTTT	few	TRBJ1-1	.	TRBV5-1
CSVEDRKVLSVNTQYF	TGCAGCGTTGAAGATCGTAAGGTTCTTAGCGTTAATACGCAGTATTTT	.	TRBJ2-3	.	TRBV29-1
CASSSPGKNYGYTF	TGTGCCAGCAGTTCCCCCGGGAAGAACTATGGCTACACCTTC	.	TRBJ1-2	.	TRBV27
CASSLVRGGSGGYTF	TGTGCCAGCAGCTTGGTCCGTGGGGGGAGTGGAGGCTACACCTTC	.	TRBJ1-2	.	TRBV5-4
CASSFSSSYNSPLHF	TGTGCCAGCAGCTTTTCGAGCTCCTATAATTCACCCCTCCACTTT	.	TRBJ1-6	.	TRBV7-3
CATSNYGIEQYF	TGTGCCACCAGCAACTACGGTATAGAGCAGTACTTC	.	TRBJ2-7	.	TRBV15
CASSLTAGLAETQYF	TGTGCCAGCAGCTTAACCGCCGGACTAGCAGAGACCCAGTACTTC	.	TRBJ2-5	TRBD2	TRBV7-3
CASSQDRGDAPNYGYTF	TGCGCCAGCAGCCAGGACAGGGGAGATGCTCCTAACTATGGCTACACCTTC	.	TRBJ1-2	TRBD1	TRBV5-1
CASSPTGGKYGYTF	TGTGCCAGCAGCCCAACAGGGGGCAAATATGGCTACACCTTC	.	TRBJ1-2	TRBD1	TRBV27
CASSAGAGEDTQYF	TGTGCCAGCTCGGCGGGAGCGGGAGAAGATACGCAGTATTTT	.	TRBJ2-3	TRBD2	TRBV28
CASSRKREQYF	TGTGCCAGCAGCCGCAAGCGCGAGCAGTACTTC	.	TRBJ2-7	.	TRBV12-3/TRBV12-4
CASSLLIQGLKEKLFF	TGTGCCAGCAGTTTATTGATACAGGGGTTAAAAGAAAAACTGTTTTTT	.	TRBJ1-4	TRBD1	TRBV28
CASSQSTDTYEQYF	TGTGCCAGCAGCCAATCGACAGATACCTACGAGCAGTACTTC	once	TRBJ2-7	.	TRBV14
CASSVGTVHEQYF	TGTGCCAGCAGCGTAGGGACAGTTCACGAGCAGTACTTC	.	TRBJ2-7	.	TRBV9
CASSTQDREGFF	TGTGCCAGCAGTACCCAGGACAGGGAGGGGTTCTTC	once	TRBJ2-1	.	TRBV6-2/TRBV6-3
CASSATSLAETQYF	TGCGCCAGCAGCGCGACTAGTCTCGCGGAGACCCAGTACTTC	.	TRBJ2-5	.	TRBV5-1
CASSLAGTAQVDTQYF	TGCGCCAGCAGCTTGGCCGGGACTGCCCAGGTAGATACGCAGTATTTT	.	TRBJ2-3	.	TRBV5-1
CASSWPFGGASGELFF	TGTGCCAGCAGTTGGCCATTTGGGGGGGCGTCCGGGGAGCTGTTTTTT	.	TRBJ2-2	.	TRBV28
CASSLDSSRSVYTF	TGTGCCAGCAGCCTGGACTCTAGCCGTTCAGTCTACACCTTC	.	TRBJ1-2	.	TRBV5-6
CASSVRGAYNEQFF	TGTGCCAGCAGCGTCCGGGGGGCTTACAATGAGCAGTTCTTC	once	TRBJ2-1	.	TRBV9
CASSPPEDHTQYF	TGTGCCAGCAGCCCCCCCGAGGATCATACGCAGTATTTT	.	TRBJ2-3	.	TRBV5-4
CASSPRGQYNEQFF	TGCGCCAGCAGCCCTCGAGGGCAGTACAATGAGCAGTTCTTC	.	TRBJ2-1	.	TRBV4-1
CASSLEETANLAKNIQYF	TGTGCCAGCAGCTTGGAGGAGACAGCTAATCTAGCCAAAAACATTCAGTACTTC	.	TRBJ2-4	.	TRBV5-6
CASSYRRTHGTGSYEQYF	TGTGCCAGCAGTTACCGAAGAACCCACGGGACAGGGTCTTACGAGCAGTACTTC	.	TRBJ2-7	TRBD1	TRBV6-2/TRBV6-3
CASSAGTVSLGYGYTF	TGTGCCAGCAGCGCAGGGACAGTCTCACTGGGTTATGGCTACACCTTC	.	TRBJ1-2	TRBD1	TRBV9
CASSKDGLAGDLSQETQYF	TGTGCCAGCAGCAAAGATGGACTAGCGGGGGACCTCTCCCAAGAGACCCAGTACTTC	.	TRBJ2-5	.	TRBV21-1